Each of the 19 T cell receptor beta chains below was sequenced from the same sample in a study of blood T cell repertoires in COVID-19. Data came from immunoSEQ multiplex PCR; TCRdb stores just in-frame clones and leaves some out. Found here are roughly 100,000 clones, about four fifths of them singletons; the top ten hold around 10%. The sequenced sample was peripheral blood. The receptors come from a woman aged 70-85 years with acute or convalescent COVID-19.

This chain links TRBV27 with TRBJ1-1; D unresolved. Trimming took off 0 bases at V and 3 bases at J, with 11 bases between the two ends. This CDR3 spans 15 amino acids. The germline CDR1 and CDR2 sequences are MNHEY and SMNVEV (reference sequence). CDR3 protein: CASSLSPLGDTEAFF. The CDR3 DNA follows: TGTGCCAGCAGTTTATCGCCTCTCGGGGACACTGAAGCTTTCTTT.

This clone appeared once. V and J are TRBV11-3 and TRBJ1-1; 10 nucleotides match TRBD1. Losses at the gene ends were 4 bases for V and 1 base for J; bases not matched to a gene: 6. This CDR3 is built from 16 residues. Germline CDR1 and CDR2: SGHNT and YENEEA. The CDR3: CASSWTGGTENTEAFF. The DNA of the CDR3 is TGTGCCAGCAGCTGGACAGGGGGGACTGAGAACACTGAAGCTTTCTTT.

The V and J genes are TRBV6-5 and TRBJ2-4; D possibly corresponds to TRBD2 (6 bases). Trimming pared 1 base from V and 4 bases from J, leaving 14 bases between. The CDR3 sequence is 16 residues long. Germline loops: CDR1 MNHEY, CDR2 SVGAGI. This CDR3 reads CASSYLGGSEKNIQYF. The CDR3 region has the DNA TGTGCCAGCAGTTACTTGGGAGGTTCCGAGAAAAACATTCAGTACTTC.

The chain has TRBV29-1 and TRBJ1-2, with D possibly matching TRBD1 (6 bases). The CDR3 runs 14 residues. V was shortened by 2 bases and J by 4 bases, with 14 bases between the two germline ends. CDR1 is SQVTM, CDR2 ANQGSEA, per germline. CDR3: CSVEFFGRGYGYTF. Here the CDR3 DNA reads TGCAGCGTTGAATTTTTTGGCAGGGGCTATGGCTACACCTTC.

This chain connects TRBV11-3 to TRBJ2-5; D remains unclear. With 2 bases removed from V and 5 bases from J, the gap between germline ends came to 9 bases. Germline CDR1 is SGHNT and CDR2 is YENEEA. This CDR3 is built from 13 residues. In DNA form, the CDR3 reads TGTGCCAGCAGCTTATTTTCCGGGGAGACCCAGTACTTC. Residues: CASSLFSGETQYF.

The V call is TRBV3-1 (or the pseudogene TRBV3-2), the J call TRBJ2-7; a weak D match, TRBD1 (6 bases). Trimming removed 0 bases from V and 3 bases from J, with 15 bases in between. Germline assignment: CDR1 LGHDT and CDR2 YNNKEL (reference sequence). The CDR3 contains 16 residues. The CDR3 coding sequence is TGTGCCAGCAGCCAAGATCCCTCCAGGGGACACTACGAGCAGTACTTC. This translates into CASSQDPSRGHYEQYF.

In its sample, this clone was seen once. CDR3 nucleotides: TGTGCCAGCAGCTCAATTGGGCAGGGCCAAGAGACCCAGTACTTC. Translated: CASSSIGQGQETQYF. The chain uses TRBV7-8 and TRBJ2-5; D is possibly TRBD1 (5 bases). Germline V gene data show CDR1 as SGHVS and CDR2 as FQNEAQ. The CDR3 totals 15 residues. V lost 4 bases, J lost 1 base, and 13 bases lay in between.

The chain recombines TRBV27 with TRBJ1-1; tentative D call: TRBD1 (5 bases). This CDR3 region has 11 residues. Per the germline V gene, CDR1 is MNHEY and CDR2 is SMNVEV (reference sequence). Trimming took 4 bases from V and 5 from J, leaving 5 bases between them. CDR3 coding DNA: TGTGCCAGCAGTTCAGGGACTGAAGCTTTCTTT. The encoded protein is CASSSGTEAFF.

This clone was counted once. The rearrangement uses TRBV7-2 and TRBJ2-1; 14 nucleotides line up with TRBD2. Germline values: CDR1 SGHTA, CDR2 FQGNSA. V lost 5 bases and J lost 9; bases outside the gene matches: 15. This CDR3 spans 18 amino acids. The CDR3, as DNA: TGTGCCAGCAGCCCTACCCGGGGACTAGCGGGAGTTTGGGGTGAGCAGTTCTTC. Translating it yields CASSPTRGLAGVWGEQFF.

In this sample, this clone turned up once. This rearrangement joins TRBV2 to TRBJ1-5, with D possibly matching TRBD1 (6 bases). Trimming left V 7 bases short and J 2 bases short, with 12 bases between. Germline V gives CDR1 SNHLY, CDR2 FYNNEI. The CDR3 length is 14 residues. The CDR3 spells CASKQGAGNQPQHF. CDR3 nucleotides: TGTGCCAGCAAACAGGGTGCGGGCAATCAGCCCCAGCATTTT. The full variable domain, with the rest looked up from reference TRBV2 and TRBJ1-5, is EPEVTQTPSHQVTQMGQEVILRCVPISNHLYFYWYRQILGQKVEFLVSFYNNEISEKSEIFDDQFSVERPDGSNFTLKIRSTKLEDSAMYFCASKQGAGNQPQHFGDGTRLSIL.

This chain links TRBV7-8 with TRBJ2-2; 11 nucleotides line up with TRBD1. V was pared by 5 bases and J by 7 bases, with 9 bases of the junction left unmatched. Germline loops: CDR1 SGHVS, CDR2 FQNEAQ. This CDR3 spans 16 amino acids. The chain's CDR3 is CASSPDRGRRGGELFF. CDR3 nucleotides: TGTGCCAGCAGCCCGGACAGGGGGCGACGTGGCGGGGAGCTGTTTTTT.

The CDR3 bases are TGTGCCACCAGCAGATTGGGGTTCGGGGTGGCCCAAGAGACCCAGTACTTC. Translated: CATSRLGFGVAQETQYF. The chain joins TRBV15 to TRBJ2-5; D perhaps matches TRBD2 (5 bases). This CDR3 has 17 residues. The germline CDR1 and CDR2 sequences are LNHNV and YYDKDF (reference sequence). V was shortened by 2 bases and J by 1 base, with 17 bases between the two germline ends.

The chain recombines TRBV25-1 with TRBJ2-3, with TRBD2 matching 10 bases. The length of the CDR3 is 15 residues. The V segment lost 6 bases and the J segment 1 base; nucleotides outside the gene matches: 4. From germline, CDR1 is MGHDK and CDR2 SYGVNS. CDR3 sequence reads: CASRKTSGGTDTQYF. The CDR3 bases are TGTGCCAGCAGGAAAACTAGCGGGGGCACAGATACGCAGTATTTT.

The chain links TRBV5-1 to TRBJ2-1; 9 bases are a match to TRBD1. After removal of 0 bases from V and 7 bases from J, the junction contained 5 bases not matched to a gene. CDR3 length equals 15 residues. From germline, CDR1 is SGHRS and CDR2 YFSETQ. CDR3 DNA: TGCGCCAGCAGCTTGGCGGGACAGGGACTGAATGAGCAGTTCTTC. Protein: CASSLAGQGLNEQFF.

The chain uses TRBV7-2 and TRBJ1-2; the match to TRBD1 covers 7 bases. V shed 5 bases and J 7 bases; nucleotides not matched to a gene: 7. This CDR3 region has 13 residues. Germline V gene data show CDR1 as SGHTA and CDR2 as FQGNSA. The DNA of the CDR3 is TGTGCCAGCAGCCCAGGGACAGTGGGTGGCTACACCTTC. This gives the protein CASSPGTVGGYTF. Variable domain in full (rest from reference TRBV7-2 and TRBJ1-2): GAGVSQSPSNKVTEKGKDVELRCDPISGHTALYWYRQSLGQGLEFLIYFQGNSAPDKSGLPSDRFSAERTGGSVSTLTIQRTQQEDSAVYLCASSPGTVGGYTFGSGTRLTVV.

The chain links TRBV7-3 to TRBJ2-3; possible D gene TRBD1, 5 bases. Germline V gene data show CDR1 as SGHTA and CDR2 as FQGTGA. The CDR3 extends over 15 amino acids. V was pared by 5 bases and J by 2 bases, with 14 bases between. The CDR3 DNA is TGTGCCAGCAGCGCGCAGGGTCAAGTCACAGATACGCAGTATTTT. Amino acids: CASSAQGQVTDTQYF.

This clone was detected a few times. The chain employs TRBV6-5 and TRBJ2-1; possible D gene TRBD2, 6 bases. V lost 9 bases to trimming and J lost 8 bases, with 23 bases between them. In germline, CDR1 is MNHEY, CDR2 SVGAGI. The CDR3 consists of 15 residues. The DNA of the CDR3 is TGTGCCAGTATATCCCGCCGGGACTCTGATCATGAGCAGTTCTTC. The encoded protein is CASISRRDSDHEQFF.

The CDR3 DNA sequence: TGTGCCTGGAGGCCCCTCGGGACAGGGGGCTACGAGCAGTACTTC. Translation gives CAWRPLGTGGYEQYF. The V and J genes are TRBV30 and TRBJ2-7; 11 positions match TRBD1. This CDR3 contains 15 residues. V was pared by 3 bases and J by 3 bases, with 7 bases of the junction left unmatched. Germline values: CDR1 GTSNPN, CDR2 SVGIG (reference sequence).

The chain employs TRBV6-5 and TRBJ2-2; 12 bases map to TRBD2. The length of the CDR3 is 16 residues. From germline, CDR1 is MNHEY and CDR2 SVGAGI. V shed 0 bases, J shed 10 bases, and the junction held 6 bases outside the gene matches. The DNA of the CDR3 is TGTGCCAGCAGTTACTCGTCTAGCGGGGGGGAGGAGGAGCTGTTTTTT. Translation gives CASSYSSSGGEEELFF.